The 24 T cell receptor beta chains listed next were all sequenced from one sample in a study of human T cells and chemical hapten exposure. TCRdb analysed the 5' RACE reads with MiXCR anew, one entry per CDR3 protein. This table holds 110,000 or so distinct CDR3 sequences, roughly 18% found once. Unfractionated whole blood yielded total RNA. The receptors here all came from a human donor in good health.

This clonotype was seen only a few times. The rearrangement links TRBV6-5 to TRBJ1-2; 7 bases match TRBD1. CDR1 is MNHEY and CDR2 is SVGAGI in the germline V gene. The trim removed 6 bases at V and 0 bases at J, leaving 10 bases unmatched. The CDR3 contains 16 residues. The CDR3 DNA sequence: TGTGCCAGCAGCTTTCAAGGGACAGAAGCTAACTATGGCTACACCTTC. Its translation is CASSFQGTEANYGYTF.

CDR3 amino acids: CASSIPASGTYEQYF. Written as DNA, the CDR3 is TGTGCCAGTAGTATTCCGGCTAGCGGAACCTACGAGCAGTACTTC. The chain uses TRBV19 and TRBJ2-7; 7 bases line up with TRBD2. Trimming at V came to 3 bases and at J to 2 bases, leaving 7 bases not matched to a gene. The length of the CDR3 is 15 residues. The germline V gene has CDR1 LNHDA and CDR2 SQIVND (reference sequence).

The gene calls are TRBV4-1 and TRBJ2-1; 9 bases are a match to TRBD2. The CDR3 consists of 17 residues. Trimming took 4 bases from V and 8 from J; bases not matched to a gene: 15. Germline V gene lookup returns CDR1 MGHRA and CDR2 YSYEKL. In nucleotides, the CDR3 is TGCGCCAGCAGCCGATCACTTGGCGGGAGGGGGGTCGATGAGCAGTTCTTC. Encoded protein: CASSRSLGGRGVDEQFF.

This clonotype was observed a handful of times. V gene TRBV28 combines with J gene TRBJ2-4, with a tentative D call TRBD2 (6 bases). This CDR3 spans 16 amino acids. Germline loops: CDR1 MDHEN, CDR2 SYDVKM. The V end lost 2 bases, the J end lost 1 base, and 12 bases lay between the germline ends. The chain's CDR3 is CASSLGAEGAKNIQYF. The CDR3 DNA reads as TGTGCCAGCAGTTTAGGGGCGGAGGGCGCCAAAAACATTCAGTACTTC.

In its sample, this clonotype was seen a few times. The V call is TRBV12-3 or TRBV12-4, the J call TRBJ1-5; D gene ambiguous. The CDR3 covers 15 residues. Trimming left V 3 bases short and J 3 bases short, with 12 bases between. The CDR3 DNA sequence: TGTGCCAGCAGTTTCGTTGGGGTCCCCAATCAGCCCCAGCATTTT. Protein: CASSFVGVPNQPQHF.

A few counts support this clonotype. V gene TRBV28 combines with J gene TRBJ2-1; either TRBD1 or TRBD2 may fit D (5 bases each). The V gene lost 3 bases and the J gene lost 8 bases, with 20 bases spanning the gap. The CDR3 extends over 16 amino acids. CDR1 and CDR2 from the germline V gene are MDHEN and SYDVKM. CDR3 amino acids: CASSFAKLLRGYEQFF. The CDR3 region has the DNA TGTGCCAGCAGTTTCGCTAAACTTTTGAGGGGCTATGAGCAGTTCTTC.

The CDR3: CASSERRELNEQFF. Written as DNA, the CDR3 is TGTGCCAGCAGTGAGCGGCGGGAGTTGAATGAGCAGTTCTTC. The chain has TRBV2 and TRBJ2-1; 7 bases map to TRBD2. The CDR3 length is 14 residues. The ends lost 3 bases at V and 7 bases at J; junction bases unmatched: 6. CDR1 SNHLY and CDR2 FYNNEI come from the germline V gene. The full variable domain, rest sourced from reference TRBV2 and TRBJ2-1, is EPEVTQTPSHQVTQMGQEVILRCVPISNHLYFYWYRQILGQKVEFLVSFYNNEISEKSEIFDDQFSVERPDGSNFTLKIRSTKLEDSAMYFCASSERRELNEQFFGPGTRLTVL.

J is TRBJ1-4 and V is TRBV6-6, with 9 positions matching TRBD1. The V gene end was trimmed by 4 bases and the J gene end by 10 bases; junction bases not matched to a gene: 7. The CDR3 is 14 residues long. The germline V gene has CDR1 MNHNY and CDR2 SVGAGI (reference sequence). The CDR3 DNA is TGTGCCAGCAGTTTCCCGGGACAGGGAGGAAAACTGTTTTTT. Its translation: CASSFPGQGGKLFF.

The V gene is TRBV11-2, the J gene TRBJ1-5; no clear D gene. The CDR3 is made up of 15 amino acids. V lost 4 bases and J lost 4, with 14 bases in between. Germline values: CDR1 SGHAT, CDR2 FQNNGV. CDR3 sequence: CASSSGWGINQPQHF. The CDR3 nucleotides are TGTGCCAGCAGCTCCGGGTGGGGTATTAATCAGCCCCAGCATTTT.

The rearrangement joins TRBV4-1 to TRBJ2-1, with 8 bases lining up with TRBD2. Germline V gives CDR1 MGHRA, CDR2 YSYEKL. V shed 0 bases and J 7 bases; nucleotides not matched to a gene: 5. This CDR3 comprises 15 residues. The CDR3 region has the DNA TGCGCCAGCAGCCAAGAAGGACTAGCTCCTAATGAGCAGTTCTTC. This translates into CASSQEGLAPNEQFF.

The V and J genes are TRBV13 and TRBJ2-7; D not resolved. Germline CDR1 PRHDT, CDR2 FYEKMQ (reference sequence). This CDR3 spans 12 amino acids. With 2 bases removed from V and 4 bases from J, the gap between germline ends came to 6 bases. The CDR3 nucleotides read TGTGCCAGCAGCTTAAGGGAATACGAGCAGTACTTC. It is translated as CASSLREYEQYF. Full variable domain (missing parts from reference TRBV13 and TRBJ2-7): AAGVIQSPRHLIKEKRETATLKCYPIPRHDTVYWYQQGPGQDPQFLISFYEKMQSDKGSIPDRFSAQQFSDYHSELNMSSLELGDSALYFCASSLREYEQYFGPGTRLTVT.

This clonotype appeared a few times. The chain recombines TRBV7-9 with TRBJ2-5; D is perhaps TRBD1 (5 bases). Germline V gives CDR1 SEHNR, CDR2 FQNEAQ (reference sequence). Trimming took 3 bases from V and 4 from J, leaving 15 bases between them. This CDR3 spans 15 amino acids. CDR3 sequence (DNA): TGTGCCAGCAGCTTCTACCGGCAGGGCGGAGAGACCCAGTACTTC. Translation gives CASSFYRQGGETQYF. The full variable domain, completed using reference TRBV7-9 and TRBJ2-5, is DTGVSQNPRHKITKRGQNVTFRCDPISEHNRLYWYRQTLGQGPEFLTYFQNEAQLEKSRLLSDRFSAERPKGSFSTLEIQRTEQGDSAMYLCASSFYRQGGETQYFGPGTRLLVL.

The chain combines TRBV4-1 with TRBJ2-7; D perhaps matches TRBD1 (6 bases). The V and J ends lost 3 bases and 3 bases respectively, with 18 bases between them. CDR1 and CDR2 from the germline V gene are MGHRA and YSYEKL. This CDR3 comprises 16 residues. The CDR3 sequence is CASSQGTWGFSYEQYF. The CDR3 coding sequence is TGCGCCAGCAGCCAGGGGACATGGGGGTTTAGCTACGAGCAGTACTTC.

The V call is TRBV28, the J call TRBJ2-3, with D hard to call. Germline V gene sequence: CDR1 MDHEN, CDR2 SYDVKM. Trimming removed 5 bases at V and 2 bases at J, with 11 bases between. The CDR3 is 14 amino acids. The CDR3 DNA reads as TGTGCCAGCAGTAGCCGGCTCTCCACAGATACGCAGTATTTT. It encodes CASSSRLSTDTQYF.

The table lists this clonotype with a few counts. The chain is built from TRBV28 and TRBJ1-3; possible D gene TRBD1, 6 bases. Germline lookup yields CDR1 MDHEN and CDR2 SYDVKM. V lost 6 bases, J lost 1 base, and 10 bases lay in between. The CDR3 runs 14 residues. CDR3 region: CASRMTGSGNTIYF. In DNA, the CDR3 is TGTGCCAGCAGAATGACAGGTTCTGGAAACACCATATATTTT.

The chain carries TRBV12-3 or TRBV12-4 and TRBJ2-2; D ambiguous. V dropped 3 bases and J dropped 1 base, with 15 bases sitting between them. The CDR3 extends over 17 amino acids. The CDR3 coding sequence is TGTGCCAGCAGTTTTTTCACCGGGCCCCGGAACACCGGGGAGCTGTTTTTT. Its protein product is CASSFFTGPRNTGELFF.

This clonotype was seen a handful of times. The gene calls are TRBV28 and TRBJ2-7; 10 bases map to TRBD1. Trimming took 6 bases from V and 3 from J; bases not matched to a gene: 8. CDR1 and CDR2 (germline): MDHEN, SYDVKM. There are 15 residues in the CDR3. Written as DNA, the CDR3 is TGTGCCAGCAGCGAACCCAGGACAGGGGGCTACGAGCAGTACTTC. Protein sequence: CASSEPRTGGYEQYF.

The genes are TRBV29-1 and TRBJ2-7; D remains unclear. The CDR3 consists of 11 residues. Germline-derived CDR1 and CDR2 are SQVTM and ANQGSEA. V shed 7 bases and J shed 2 bases, with 9 bases lying between them. This CDR3 is CSASGAYEQYF. CDR3 in DNA: TGCAGCGCCTCAGGAGCCTACGAGCAGTACTTC.

A few counts support this clonotype. V and J are TRBV27 and TRBJ1-1; D is undetermined. Germline assignment: CDR1 MNHEY and CDR2 SMNVEV (reference sequence). The CDR3 length is 13 residues. V was pared by 3 bases and J by 5 bases, with 10 bases between. CDR3 in amino acids: CASSLAQRTEAFF. The CDR3 DNA reads TGTGCCAGCAGTTTGGCCCAACGGACTGAAGCTTTCTTT.

This clonotype was picked up a small number of times. The chain recombines TRBV20-1 with TRBJ2-7; D is unclear. Germline V gene sequence: CDR1 DFQATT, CDR2 SNEGSKA (reference sequence). This CDR3 region has 12 residues. V gave up 3 bases and J gave up 2 bases, with 8 bases separating them. CDR3 residues: CSASHAAYEQYF. CDR3 sequence (DNA): TGCAGTGCTAGTCATGCAGCCTACGAGCAGTACTTC.

The chain combines TRBV9 with TRBJ2-3; D not certain. The CDR3 sequence is 14 residues long. V was shortened by 3 bases and J by 0 bases, with 8 bases between the two germline ends. CDR1 is SGDLS, CDR2 YYNGEE, per germline. CDR3: CASSESGSTDTQYF. The CDR3 DNA follows: TGTGCCAGCAGCGAATCTGGAAGCACAGATACGCAGTATTTT.

In this sample, this clonotype turned up a few times. J is TRBJ2-1 and V is TRBV2, with unresolved D. The CDR3 extends over 12 amino acids. CDR1 and CDR2 (germline): SNHLY, FYNNEI. With 6 bases removed from V and 4 bases from J, the gap between germline ends came to 7 bases. CDR3 bases: TGTGCCAGCAGGCTAGATTACAATGAGCAGTTCTTC. Its translation is CASRLDYNEQFF. The full variable domain, rest sourced from reference TRBV2 and TRBJ2-1, is EPEVTQTPSHQVTQMGQEVILRCVPISNHLYFYWYRQILGQKVEFLVSFYNNEISEKSEIFDDQFSVERPDGSNFTLKIRSTKLEDSAMYFCASRLDYNEQFFGPGTRLTVL.

The table lists this clonotype with a few counts. This sequence joins TRBV29-1 and TRBJ1-1; unclear D gene. Looked up from germline, CDR1 is SQVTM and CDR2 is ANQGSEA. CDR3 length equals 13 residues. V dropped 3 bases and J dropped 4 bases, with 12 bases sitting between them. The CDR3 bases are TGCAGCGTTGATAGGGAATTGGGCACTGAAGCTTTCTTT. Residues: CSVDRELGTEAFF.

The CDR3 here is CASSDTVRPDNSPLHF. The CDR3 DNA reads TGTGCCAGCAGTGATACTGTCAGACCTGATAATTCACCCCTCCACTTT. The chain employs TRBV25-1 and TRBJ1-6; D remains ambiguous. The germline V gene has CDR1 MGHDK and CDR2 SYGVNS. The CDR3 is made up of 16 amino acids. Deletions cut 3 bases from V and 5 bases from J, with 14 bases between.